The rows below give T cell receptor beta chains drawn from one sample of a study of T-cell reconstitution after alpha-beta-depleted transplantation in children. TCRdb reanalysed the PCR reads using MiXCR and keeps one entry per CDR3 protein. The sample includes 210,000 or so distinct CDR3 sequences, 11% seen only once; the top ten take approximately 30%. The material sequenced was PBMCs, taken before TCRalphabeta/CD19-depleted stem cell transplant. These receptors were taken from a child less than two years old with acute myeloid leukemia, due to receive a stem cell transplant. Both conserved end residues are part of each CDR3. The D gene is left open where the match is weak. The size field is filled for only some rows; it gives once, few, many or a size class.

D gene: .
clone size: many
J gene: TRBJ1-1
V gene: TRBV11-2
CDR3 protein: CASSLGQTNTEAFF
CDR3 DNA: TGTGCCAGCAGCTTAGGACAGACGAACACTGAAGCTTTCTTT

D gene: .
clone size: .
J gene: TRBJ2-7
V gene: TRBV2
CDR3 protein: CASSFETKTYEQYF
CDR3 DNA: TGTGCCAGCAGTTTTGAGACAAAAACCTACGAGCAGTACTTC

D gene: .
clone size: many
J gene: TRBJ2-1
V gene: TRBV29-1
CDR3 protein: CSAASNNEQFF
CDR3 DNA: TGCAGCGCTGCGTCAAACAATGAGCAGTTCTTC

D gene: .
clone size: .
J gene: TRBJ2-7
V gene: TRBV12-3/TRBV12-4
CDR3 protein: CASSLGAHYEQYF
CDR3 DNA: TGTGCCAGCAGTTTGGGGGCTCACTACGAGCAGTACTTC

D gene: .
clone size: many
J gene: TRBJ1-5
V gene: TRBV5-6
CDR3 protein: CASSLGGGQVSTQHF
CDR3 DNA: TGTGCCAGCAGCTTGGGTGGAGGCCAGGTCAGTACCCAGCATTTT

D gene: .
clone size: many
J gene: TRBJ2-7
V gene: TRBV20-1
CDR3 protein: CSAIDRGSYSYEQYF
CDR3 DNA: TGCAGTGCTATAGATCGGGGTTCCTACTCCTACGAGCAGTACTTC

D gene: .
clone size: many
J gene: TRBJ1-5
V gene: TRBV12-3/TRBV12-4
CDR3 protein: CASSFSGDQPQHF
CDR3 DNA: TGTGCCAGCAGTTTTTCGGGGGATCAGCCCCAGCATTTT

D gene: TRBD2
clone size: many
J gene: TRBJ2-1
V gene: TRBV3-1
CDR3 protein: CASSQDRLAAYNEQFF
CDR3 DNA: TGTGCCAGCAGCCAAGATAGGCTAGCGGCCTACAATGAGCAGTTCTTC

D gene: .
clone size: once
J gene: TRBJ2-5
V gene: TRBV20-1
CDR3 protein: CNAIGGLDTQYF
CDR3 DNA: TGCAATGCCATCGGGGGCTTGGACACCCAGTACTTC

D gene: .
clone size: few
J gene: TRBJ2-1
V gene: TRBV3-1
CDR3 protein: CASSQGLPGGPNEQFF
CDR3 DNA: TGTGCCAGCAGCCAAGGCCTACCCGGGGGTCCCAATGAGCAGTTCTTC

D gene: .
clone size: few
J gene: TRBJ2-1
V gene: TRBV5-1
CDR3 protein: CASSFGTEPYNEQFF
CDR3 DNA: TGCGCCAGCAGCTTTGGGACCGAGCCCTACAATGAGCAGTTCTTC

D gene: .
clone size: many
J gene: TRBJ2-1
V gene: TRBV24-1
CDR3 protein: CATSDLPSSYNEQFF
CDR3 DNA: TGTGCCACCAGTGATTTGCCGAGCTCCTACAATGAGCAGTTCTTC

D gene: .
clone size: many
J gene: TRBJ2-7
V gene: TRBV29-1
CDR3 protein: CSVLQDLGYEQYF
CDR3 DNA: TGCAGCGTCCTCCAGGACTTAGGCTACGAGCAGTACTTC

D gene: .
clone size: .
J gene: TRBJ1-1
V gene: TRBV6-5
CDR3 protein: CASSMTPKAEAFF
CDR3 DNA: TGTGCCAGCAGTATGACTCCAAAGGCTGAAGCTTTCTTT

D gene: TRBD1
clone size: few
J gene: TRBJ1-1
V gene: TRBV6-1
CDR3 protein: CASSDYRGRNTEAFF
CDR3 DNA: TGTGCCAGCAGTGACTACAGGGGGCGTAACACTGAAGCTTTCTTT

D gene: .
clone size: many
J gene: TRBJ2-7
V gene: TRBV20-1
CDR3 protein: CSASPQGPQYF
CDR3 DNA: TGCAGTGCTAGCCCACAGGGTCCGCAGTACTTC

D gene: TRBD1
clone size: many
J gene: TRBJ2-7
V gene: TRBV3-1
CDR3 protein: CASSQAGTGVNEQYF
CDR3 DNA: TGTGCCAGCAGCCAAGCCGGGACAGGGGTTAACGAGCAGTACTTC

D gene: TRBD1
clone size: many
J gene: TRBJ1-2
V gene: TRBV11-2
CDR3 protein: CASSGQDREDGYTF
CDR3 DNA: TGTGCCAGCAGCGGACAGGACAGGGAAGATGGCTACACCTTC

D gene: TRBD2
clone size: .
J gene: TRBJ2-3
V gene: TRBV7-2
CDR3 protein: CASSVSGTSVPDTQYF
CDR3 DNA: TGTGCCAGCAGCGTATCCGGGACTAGCGTCCCAGATACGCAGTATTTT

D gene: .
clone size: .
J gene: TRBJ2-1
V gene: TRBV11-3
CDR3 protein: CASSYLVNEQVF
CDR3 DNA: TGTGCCAGCAGCTACCTCGTCAATGAGCAGGTCTTC

D gene: .
clone size: .
J gene: TRBJ1-2
V gene: TRBV11-2
CDR3 protein: CASSLTGPLSGDTF
CDR3 DNA: TGTGCCAGCAGCTTAACTGGGCCCTTGAGTGGCGACACCTTC

D gene: .
clone size: few
J gene: TRBJ1-2
V gene: TRBV28
CDR3 protein: CASGGRGGDYGYTF
CDR3 DNA: TGTGCCAGCGGGGGCAGGGGTGGCGACTATGGCTACACCTTC

D gene: .
clone size: once
J gene: TRBJ1-1
V gene: TRBV6-6
CDR3 protein: CASSYSSTEAFF
CDR3 DNA: TGTGCCAGCAGTTACAGTAGCACTGAAGCTTTCTTT

D gene: .
clone size: many
J gene: TRBJ2-2
V gene: TRBV12-5
CDR3 protein: CASGLVGGELFF
CDR3 DNA: TGTGCTAGTGGTTTGGTCGGCGGGGAGCTGTTTTTT

D gene: TRBD2
clone size: many
J gene: TRBJ2-1
V gene: TRBV5-4
CDR3 protein: CASSLGGGGSYNEQFF
CDR3 DNA: TGTGCCAGCAGCCTGGGTGGCGGGGGCTCCTACAATGAGCAGTTCTTC

D gene: .
clone size: few
J gene: TRBJ1-4
V gene: TRBV7-8
CDR3 protein: CASSLEAYDEKLFF
CDR3 DNA: TGTGCCAGCAGCTTAGAGGCGTATGATGAAAAACTGTTTTTT

D gene: TRBD2
clone size: many
J gene: TRBJ2-7
V gene: TRBV5-1
CDR3 protein: CASSLAAGTRGVSAYEQYF
CDR3 DNA: TGCGCCAGCAGCTTGGCAGCCGGGACTAGGGGTGTGTCGGCCTACGAGCAGTACTTC

D gene: .
clone size: .
J gene: TRBJ1-2
V gene: TRBV12-3/TRBV12-4
CDR3 protein: CAVSPGHGPYGYTF
CDR3 DNA: TGTGCCGTCTCACCCGGGCACGGTCCCTATGGCTACACCTTC

D gene: .
clone size: many
J gene: TRBJ1-4
V gene: TRBV5-1
CDR3 protein: CASSLERGANEKLFF
CDR3 DNA: TGCGCCAGCAGCTTGGAAAGGGGGGCCAATGAAAAACTGTTTTTT

D gene: .
clone size: many
J gene: TRBJ2-2
V gene: TRBV15
CDR3 protein: CATSRTTGELFF
CDR3 DNA: TGTGCCACCAGTCGGACTACCGGGGAGCTGTTTTTT

D gene: .
clone size: many
J gene: TRBJ2-2
V gene: TRBV5-5
CDR3 protein: CASSSSAPGELFF
CDR3 DNA: TGTGCCAGCAGCTCCTCCGCCCCCGGGGAGCTGTTTTTT

D gene: TRBD2
clone size: .
J gene: TRBJ2-3
V gene: TRBV11-2
CDR3 protein: CASSLKFAGGPRTDTQYF
CDR3 DNA: TGTGCCAGCAGCTTAAAATTTGCGGGAGGGCCTCGGACAGATACGCAGTATTTT

D gene: .
clone size: many
J gene: TRBJ2-3
V gene: TRBV14
CDR3 protein: CASSRRQTTDTQYF
CDR3 DNA: TGTGCCAGCAGCCGGAGACAGACCACAGATACGCAGTATTTT

D gene: TRBD2
clone size: many
J gene: TRBJ2-3
V gene: TRBV5-6
CDR3 protein: CASSAGLAGDTDTQYF
CDR3 DNA: TGTGCCAGCAGCGCGGGACTAGCGGGGGACACAGATACGCAGTATTTT

D gene: .
clone size: .
J gene: TRBJ1-2
V gene: TRBV7-9
CDR3 protein: CASSGGPGYGYTF
CDR3 DNA: TGTGCCAGCAGCGGCGGACCCGGCTATGGCTACACCTTC

D gene: TRBD1
clone size: many
J gene: TRBJ2-7
V gene: TRBV11-3
CDR3 protein: CASSLALKTGAYEQYF
CDR3 DNA: TGTGCCAGCAGCTTAGCCCTTAAGACAGGGGCCTACGAGCAGTACTTC

D gene: .
clone size: many
J gene: TRBJ2-1
V gene: TRBV5-1
CDR3 protein: CASSHRDTGSSYNEQFF
CDR3 DNA: TGCGCCAGCAGCCACCGGGACACGGGAAGCTCCTACAATGAGCAGTTCTTC

D gene: .
clone size: many
J gene: TRBJ2-7
V gene: TRBV5-5
CDR3 protein: CASSLKAQQYF
CDR3 DNA: TGTGCCAGCAGCTTGAAGGCACAGCAGTACTTC

D gene: .
clone size: many
J gene: TRBJ2-3
V gene: TRBV9
CDR3 protein: CASSVASVVTDTQYF
CDR3 DNA: TGTGCCAGCAGCGTAGCGAGCGTTGTCACAGATACGCAGTATTTT

D gene: .
clone size: .
J gene: TRBJ1-2
V gene: TRBV7-6
CDR3 protein: CASSLGQEGYGYTF
CDR3 DNA: TGTGCCAGCAGCTTAGGCCAGGAAGGGTATGGCTACACCTTC

D gene: .
clone size: many
J gene: TRBJ2-3
V gene: TRBV15
CDR3 protein: CATSRDLGSPQGDTQYF
CDR3 DNA: TGTGCCACCAGCAGAGATTTGGGGAGTCCCCAGGGTGATACGCAGTATTTT

D gene: .
clone size: many
J gene: TRBJ2-5
V gene: TRBV20-1
CDR3 protein: CSARLGEETQYF
CDR3 DNA: TGCAGTGCTAGGCTGGGGGAAGAGACCCAGTACTTC

D gene: TRBD2
clone size: many
J gene: TRBJ2-1
V gene: TRBV7-9
CDR3 protein: CASSRGGGPEQFF
CDR3 DNA: TGTGCCAGCAGCCGGGGGGGGGGACCTGAGCAGTTCTTC

D gene: TRBD1
clone size: .
J gene: TRBJ2-7
V gene: TRBV27
CDR3 protein: CASSLYDRGLYEQYF
CDR3 DNA: TGTGCCAGCAGTTTATACGACAGGGGGCTCTACGAGCAGTACTTC

D gene: TRBD1
clone size: many
J gene: TRBJ1-1
V gene: TRBV20-1
CDR3 protein: CSAGPGGAWYTEAFF
CDR3 DNA: TGCAGTGCTGGGCCAGGGGGCGCTTGGTACACTGAAGCTTTCTTT

D gene: TRBD2
clone size: .
J gene: TRBJ2-5
V gene: TRBV7-2
CDR3 protein: CASSFAASGRETQYF
CDR3 DNA: TGTGCCAGCAGCTTTGCGGCTAGCGGACGGGAGACCCAGTACTTC

D gene: .
clone size: many
J gene: TRBJ2-6
V gene: TRBV5-1
CDR3 protein: CASSPRGAGANVLTF
CDR3 DNA: TGCGCCAGTTCCCCTCGAGGAGCTGGGGCCAACGTCCTGACTTTC